The clone carrying this T cell receptor beta chain was recorded a few times. What it binds is not known. The data were taken from a study of T cells in Graves' hyperthyroidism and ophthalmopathy. Findings and limits, study-wide: In the blood, most expanded thyroid clonotypes above 0.001 appeared as well.

CDR1 and CDR2 (germline): MNHEY, SVGAGI. There are 14 residues in the CDR3. Trimming removed 2 bases at V and 3 bases at J, with 11 bases between. The CDR3 regions of TCR beta were amplified from RNA transcripts. HTBI primers were used for first-round RT-PCR of the TCR CDR3. TCRdb fed the multiplex PCR reads into MiXCR, producing one record per CDR3 protein. This sample has 650,000 to 700,000 distinct CDR3 sequences, with 15% to 20% found just once. The rearrangement uses TRBV6-5 and TRBJ2-7; D is uncertain. The clonotype was recovered from a man in his fifties or sixties with Graves' hyperthyroidism. The specimen was blood. This CDR3 reads CASSYQREVYEQYF. In DNA form, the CDR3 reads TGTGCCAGCAGTTACCAGCGCGAGGTCTACGAGCAGTACTTC.